Included here is one T cell receptor (beta chain) sequence, with context. The data derive from a study of shared clonotypes between healthy human individuals. About the study: Donor ages ranged 18 to 49 years: two women, a few men.

Each cell subset's genomic DNA was divided evenly among several immunoSEQ plates. It was around 180 ng DNA, some 30,000 T cell genomes, that sorted-subset replicate PCRs used. This table comes from immunoSEQ multiplex PCR, and its TCRdb copy is limited to in-frame clones, with some not included. The table has about 2.4 million clones, approximately 93% seen once. V lost 6 bases, J lost 0 bases, and 14 bases lay in between. The CDR3 extends over 15 amino acids. Germline CDR1 reads MDHEN; CDR2 reads SYDVKM. The TCR was taken from a man aged 18 to 30 in good health. Some clones in this sample may be carry-over from other donors' samples. What was sequenced was naive CD4+ T cells from PBMCs. The subset is: CD45RA+ positively selected. The V gene is TRBV28, the J gene TRBJ1-2; D is unclear. The CDR3 DNA sequence: TGTGCCAGCAGCCAGGCTACACGTTCTAACTATGGCTACACCTTC. It codes for CASSQATRSNYGYTF.